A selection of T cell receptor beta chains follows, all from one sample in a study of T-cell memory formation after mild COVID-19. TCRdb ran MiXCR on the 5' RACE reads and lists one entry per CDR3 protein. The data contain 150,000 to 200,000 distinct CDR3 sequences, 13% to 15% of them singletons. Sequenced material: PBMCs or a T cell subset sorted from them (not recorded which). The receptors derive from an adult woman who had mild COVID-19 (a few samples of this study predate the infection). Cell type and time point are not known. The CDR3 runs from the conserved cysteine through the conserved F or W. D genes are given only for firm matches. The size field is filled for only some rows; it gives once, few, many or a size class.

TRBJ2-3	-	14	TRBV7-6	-	TGTGCCAGCAGCTCCGACTACCCCACAGATACGCAGTATTTT	CASSSDYPTDTQYF
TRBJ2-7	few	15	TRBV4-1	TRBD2	TGCGCCAGCAGCCACAAGGCCGGGGGGGGATACGAGCAGTACTTC	CASSHKAGGGYEQYF
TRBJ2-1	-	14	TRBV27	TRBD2	TGTGCCAGCAGTTTAACACTGGGGGGGAATGAGCAGTTCTTC	CASSLTLGGNEQFF
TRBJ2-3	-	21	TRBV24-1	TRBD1	TGTGCCACCAGTGGGGTCCTGGGACAGGCGCAATCCTCTCTTGCCACAGATACGCAGTATTTT	CATSGVLGQAQSSLATDTQYF
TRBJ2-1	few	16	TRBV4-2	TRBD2	TGTGCCAGCAGCCAAGATTTCGGCGGGAGCCGCAATGAGCAGTTCTTC	CASSQDFGGSRNEQFF
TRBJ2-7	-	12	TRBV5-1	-	TGCGCCAGCAGTGTTTCAGCGGATGAGCAGTACTTC	CASSVSADEQYF
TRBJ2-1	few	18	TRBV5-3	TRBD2	TGTGCCAGAAGCTTGGCCCCGGCTAGCGGGAGCTCCTACAATGAGCAGTTCTTC	CARSLAPASGSSYNEQFF
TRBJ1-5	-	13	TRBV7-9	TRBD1	TGTGCCAGCAGTCTAACAGGGGTTCAGCCCCAGCATTTT	CASSLTGVQPQHF
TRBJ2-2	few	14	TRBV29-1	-	TGCAGCGTGATTACTGGGGAATCCACCGGGGAGCTGTTTTTT	CSVITGESTGELFF
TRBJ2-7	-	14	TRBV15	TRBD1	TGTGCCACCCGCGGACAGGGTGGGATCTACGAGCAGTACTTC	CATRGQGGIYEQYF
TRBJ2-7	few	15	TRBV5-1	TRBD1	TGCGCCAGCAGCTCACCGGGACAGGGGATCTACGAGCAGTACTTC	CASSSPGQGIYEQYF
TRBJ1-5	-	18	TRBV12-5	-	TGTGCTAGTGGTTTGAACCTTATCTGGGTACAGAGCAATCAGCCCCAGCATTTT	CASGLNLIWVQSNQPQHF
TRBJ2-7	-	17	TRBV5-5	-	TGTGCCAGCAGCTTGGGCCCCGGGACCCTCGGATGGGGAGAGCAGTACTTC	CASSLGPGTLGWGEQYF
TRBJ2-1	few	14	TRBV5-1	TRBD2	TGCGCCAGCAGCGTAGGACTAGCGGACGGTGAGCAGTTCTTC	CASSVGLADGEQFF
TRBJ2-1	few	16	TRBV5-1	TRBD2	TGCGCCAGCATCGCCGTGAGCGGGAGGGCCTACAATGAGCAGTTCTTC	CASIAVSGRAYNEQFF
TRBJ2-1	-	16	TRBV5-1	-	TGCGCCAGCAGCTTGTTGGTCCGCGGCACCTACAATGAGCAGTTCTTC	CASSLLVRGTYNEQFF
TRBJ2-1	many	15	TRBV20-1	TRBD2	TGCAGTGCTAGAGATTGGCTAGCGGGAGTGGGTGAGCAGTTCTTC	CSARDWLAGVGEQFF
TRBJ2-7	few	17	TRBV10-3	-	TGTGCCATCAGTGACCCGCTAGGTAGCGTGAGGGGGTACGAGCAGTACTTC	CAISDPLGSVRGYEQYF
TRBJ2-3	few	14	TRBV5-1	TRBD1	TGCGCCAGCAGCGTCACAGGGGTCCCAGATACGCAGTATTTT	CASSVTGVPDTQYF
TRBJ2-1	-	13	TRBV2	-	TGTGCCGGGGACGCAAGCTCCTACAATGAGCAGTTCTTC	CAGDASSYNEQFF
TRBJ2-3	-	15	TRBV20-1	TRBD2	TGCAGTGCTAGAGATCCGGGAGGGCCGACAGATACGCAGTATTTT	CSARDPGGPTDTQYF
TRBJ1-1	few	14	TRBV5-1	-	TGCGCCAGCAGCCCTGGTCGACAGAACACTGAAGCTTTCTTT	CASSPGRQNTEAFF
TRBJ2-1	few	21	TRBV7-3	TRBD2	TGTGCCAGCAGCCCCCGTCTTGGGACTAGCGGAGGGCATAGCTCCTACAATGAGCAGTTCTTC	CASSPRLGTSGGHSSYNEQFF
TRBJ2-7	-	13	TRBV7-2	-	TGTGCCAGCAGTATTGGACAGTCCTACGAGCAGTACTTC	CASSIGQSYEQYF
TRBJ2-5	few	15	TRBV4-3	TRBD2	TGCGCCAGCAGCCACGGGACTAGCGGGAGTCAGACCCAGTACTTC	CASSHGTSGSQTQYF
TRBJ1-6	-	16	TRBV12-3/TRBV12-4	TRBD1	TGTGCCAGCAGTCCATGGGCGGGACAGGGGGGCTCACCCCTCCACTTT	CASSPWAGQGGSPLHF
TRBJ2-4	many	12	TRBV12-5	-	TGTGCTAGTGCCCCTCCGCTAAACATTCAGTACTTC	CASAPPLNIQYF
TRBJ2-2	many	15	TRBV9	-	TGTGCCAGCAGCCCCGGTGGCACCTACACCGGGGAGCTGTTTTTT	CASSPGGTYTGELFF
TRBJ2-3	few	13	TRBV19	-	TGTGCCAGTAGTATTCAGGATACAGATACGCAGTATTTT	CASSIQDTDTQYF
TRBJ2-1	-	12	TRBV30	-	TGTGCCTGGAGTGGCCGAGACAATGAGCAGTTCTTC	CAWSGRDNEQFF
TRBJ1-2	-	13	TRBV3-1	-	TGTGCCAGCAGCCAAGGAGGGTTAACGGGCTACACCTTC	CASSQGGLTGYTF
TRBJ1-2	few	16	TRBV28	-	TGTGCCAGCAGTCCAGTAGGTGCTCGAGCTAACTATGGCTACACCTTC	CASSPVGARANYGYTF
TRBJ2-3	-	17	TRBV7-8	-	TGTGCCAGCAGCTTCCGGTTGATAGCGGCCGACACAGATACGCAGTATTTT	CASSFRLIAADTDTQYF
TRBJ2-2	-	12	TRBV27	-	TGTGCCAGCAGGGGTTACACCGGGGAGCCGTTTTTT	CASRGYTGEPFF
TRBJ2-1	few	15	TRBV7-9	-	TGTGCCAGCAGCTCCCCCGGGTCCTCCTACAATGAGCAGTTCTTC	CASSSPGSSYNEQFF
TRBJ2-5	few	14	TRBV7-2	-	TGTGCCAGCAGCTTAGTGACAGCACAAGAGACCCAGTACTTC	CASSLVTAQETQYF
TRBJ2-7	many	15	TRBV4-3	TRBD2	TGCGCCAGCAGCCAAGATCGTACGGGGGGTGGCGAGCAGTACTTC	CASSQDRTGGGEQYF